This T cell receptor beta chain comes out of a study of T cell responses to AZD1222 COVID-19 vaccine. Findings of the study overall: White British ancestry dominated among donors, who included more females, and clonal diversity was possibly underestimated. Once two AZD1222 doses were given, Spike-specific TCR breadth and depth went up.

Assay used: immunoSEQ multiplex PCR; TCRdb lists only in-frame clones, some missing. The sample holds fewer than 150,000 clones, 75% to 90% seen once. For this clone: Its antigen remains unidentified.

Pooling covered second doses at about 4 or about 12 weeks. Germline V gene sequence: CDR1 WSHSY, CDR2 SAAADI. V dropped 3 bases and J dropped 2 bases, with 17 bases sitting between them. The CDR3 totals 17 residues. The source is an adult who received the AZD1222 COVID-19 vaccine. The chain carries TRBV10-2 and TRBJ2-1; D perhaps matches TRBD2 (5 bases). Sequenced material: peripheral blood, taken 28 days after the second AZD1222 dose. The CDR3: CASSDNQRTRTYNEQFF. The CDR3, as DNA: TGCGCCAGCAGTGATAACCAGCGGACCCGGACCTACAATGAGCAGTTCTTC.